The 11 T cell receptor beta chains listed next were all sequenced from one sample in a study of CD8 T cells in Susac syndrome (dated by TCRdb to about 2019). Libraries were made using the immunoSEQ multiplex PCR assay. RNA was extracted using the RNeasy kit, and roughly 0.5 to 1 microgram was reverse transcribed with random hexamers. Using fastp at Q25 and MiXCR, TCRdb reprocessed the public reads and kept productive beta chains. CDR3 protein duplicates are merged, each entry listing the most common genes and DNA. Within this sample are around 71,000 distinct CDR3 sequences, with under 96% of them counted one time only. The top ten constitute 0.1% to 0.12% of the sample. The material sequenced was CD4+ T cells from PBMCs. These receptors all stem from a human donor with multiple sclerosis.

This chain uses TRBV20-1 with TRBJ2-7; 7 nucleotides agree with TRBD1. Germline loops: CDR1 DFQATT, CDR2 SNEGSKA (reference sequence). V shed 3 bases and J 2 bases; nucleotides not matched to a gene: 4. The CDR3 is 13 residues long. The CDR3 loop is CSASKTGTYEQYF. In DNA form, the CDR3 reads TGCAGTGCTAGCAAGACAGGGACCTACGAGCAGTACTTC.

The rearrangement joins TRBV5-6 to TRBJ2-1; TRBD1 matches at 9 bases. The CDR3 runs to 15 residues. The germline V gene has CDR1 SGHDT and CDR2 YYEEEE. The V gene end was trimmed by 4 bases and the J gene end by 3 bases; junction bases not matched to a gene: 5. The CDR3 DNA reads TGTGCCAGCAGCATGCGGGACAGGGTCTACAATGAGCAGTTCTTC. Amino acids: CASSMRDRVYNEQFF. Variable domain in full (rest from reference TRBV5-6 and TRBJ2-1): DAGVTQSPTHLIKTRGQQVTLRCSPKSGHDTVSWYQQALGQGPQFIFQYYEEEERQRGNFPDRFSGHQFPNYSSELNVNALLLGDSALYLCASSMRDRVYNEQFFGPGTRLTVL.

The chain is built from TRBV5-4 and TRBJ2-2, with unresolved D. Germline V CDR1 and CDR2: SGHNT, YYREEE (reference sequence). The CDR3 has 17 amino acids. The germline V and J ends were trimmed by 3 bases and 3 bases, with 18 bases remaining between them. This CDR3 is CASSSPRLAQDTGELFF. As DNA, the CDR3 is TGTGCCAGCAGCTCACCCCGACTGGCTCAGGACACCGGGGAGCTGTTTTTT. Filled out from reference TRBV5-4 and TRBJ2-2, the complete variable domain reads ETGVTQSPTHLIKTRGQQVTLRCSSQSGHNTVSWYQQALGQGPQFIFQYYREEENGRGNFPPRFSGLQFPNYSSELNVNALELDDSALYLCASSSPRLAQDTGELFFGEGSRLTVL.

The gene calls are TRBV9 and TRBJ2-2, with TRBD1 as a possible D gene (6 bases). The CDR3 contains 16 residues. The ends were cut back, 4 bases at V and 3 bases at J, with 16 bases in the middle. The germline gives CDR1 SGDLS, CDR2 YYNGEE. CDR3 in DNA: TGTGCCAGCAGCTCAGGGGCACGCGCACACACCGGGGAGCTGTTTTTT. As protein: CASSSGARAHTGELFF.

The CDR3 is CASSSRWGAANEQFF. The CDR3 DNA is TGTGCCAGCAGCTCCCGGTGGGGGGCCGCCAATGAGCAGTTCTTC. The chain joins TRBV7-2 to TRBJ2-1; either TRBD1 or TRBD2 may supply D (6 bases each). The germline V gene has CDR1 SGHTA and CDR2 FQGNSA. CDR3 length: 15 residues. Trimming pared 4 bases from V and 6 bases from J, leaving 16 bases between. The full variable domain, its missing parts supplied by reference TRBV7-2 and TRBJ2-1, is GAGVSQSPSNKVTEKGKDVELRCDPISGHTALYWYRQSLGQGLEFLIYFQGNSAPDKSGLPSDRFSAERTGGSVSTLTIQRTQQEDSAVYLCASSSRWGAANEQFFGPGTRLTVL.

The chain employs TRBV10-1 and TRBJ2-7; D is unclear. Germline values: CDR1 WNHNN, CDR2 SYGVQD (reference sequence). The CDR3 runs to 13 residues. The V gene lost 7 bases and the J gene lost 3 bases, with 13 bases spanning the gap. CDR3 region: CASTGSASYEQYF. The CDR3 DNA reads as TGCGCCAGCACTGGATCGGCCAGCTACGAGCAGTACTTC.

The chain has TRBV28 and TRBJ1-6; 8 bases are shared with TRBD1. The junction had 5 bases not matched to a gene; V was cut back by 2 bases and J by 8 bases. This CDR3 has 15 residues. Germline V gene lookup returns CDR1 MDHEN and CDR2 SYDVKM. This CDR3 is CASSLTDRVHSPLHF. The CDR3 bases are TGTGCCAGCAGTTTAACGGACAGGGTTCATTCACCCCTCCACTTT.

The chain employs TRBV7-9 and TRBJ2-3; 7 bases map to TRBD2. Germline V gene lookup returns CDR1 SEHNR and CDR2 FQNEAQ (reference sequence). Trimming took 5 bases from V and 4 from J; bases not matched to a gene: 6. This CDR3 region has 14 residues. CDR3 nucleotide sequence: TGTGCCAGCAGCGCGGGGGTTAGCGCAGATACGCAGTATTTT. Its protein product is CASSAGVSADTQYF. The full variable domain, in which reference TRBV7-9 and TRBJ2-3 provide the parts outside the CDR3, is DTGVSQNPRHKITKRGQNVTFRCDPISEHNRLYWYRQTLGQGPEFLTYFQNEAQLEKSRLLSDRFSAERPKGSFSTLEIQRTEQGDSAMYLCASSAGVSADTQYFGPGTRLTVL.

This chain connects TRBV7-9 to TRBJ1-2; tentative D call: TRBD1 (6 bases). Germline V gene data show CDR1 as SEHNR and CDR2 as FQNEAQ (reference sequence). This CDR3 has 14 amino acids. Trimming shortened V by 4 bases and J by 1 base, and 10 bases separated the two germline ends. CDR3 sequence (DNA): TGTGCCAGCAGCTCTAGACAGGATAACTATGGCTACACCTTC. This codes for CASSSRQDNYGYTF.

This chain links TRBV2 with TRBJ2-1; D is undetermined. Trimming pared 2 bases from V and 9 bases from J, leaving 11 bases between. The germline gives CDR1 SNHLY, CDR2 FYNNEI. The CDR3 extends over 13 amino acids. This CDR3 is CASSESLLAEQFF. The CDR3 nucleotides read TGTGCCAGCAGTGAATCCCTTTTGGCTGAGCAGTTCTTC.

The J gene is TRBJ2-5, the V gene TRBV3-1; D might be TRBD1 or TRBD2, each matching 5 bases. Germline CDR1 reads LGHDT; CDR2 reads YNNKEL (reference sequence). There are 14 residues in the CDR3. V was shortened by 4 bases and J by 2 bases, with 11 bases between the two germline ends. The chain's CDR3 is CASSPQWGQETQYF. Here the CDR3 DNA reads TGTGCCAGCAGCCCGCAATGGGGGCAAGAGACCCAGTACTTC.